This entry describes one TCR beta chain. The sample comes from a study of cytomegalovirus exposure and HLA in healthy donors. The PCR employed 60 Vbeta primers together with 13 Jbeta primers. Assay used: immunoSEQ multiplex PCR; TCRdb lists only in-frame clones, some missing. The data show about 110,000 clones, about 74% seen once. The V gene's germline CDR1 is LGHNA and CDR2 YNFKEQ. This CDR3 has 16 residues. The junction had 3 bases not matched to a gene; V was cut back by 0 bases and J by 0 bases. This chain connects TRBV4-2 to TRBJ2-7; 9 positions match TRBD2. The sequenced sample was PBMCs. The sequence was obtained from a middle-aged woman in good health and CMV-seropositive. The CDR3, as DNA: TGTGCCAGCAGCCAAGAGGCTAGCGGGGCCTCCTACGAGCAGTACTTC. Its protein product is CASSQEASGASYEQYF.